This T cell receptor (beta chain) is from a study of control samples from healthy donors and cancer patients. V dropped 1 base and J dropped 8 bases, with 9 bases sitting between them. Germline V gene data show CDR1 as LNHNV and CDR2 as YYDKDF (reference sequence). The CDR3 has 13 residues. Sequenced by immunoSEQ multiplex PCR; TCRdb stores in-frame clones only, minus some. This table has 55,000 to 65,000 clones, 87% appearing once. This clone was observed a single time. The chain links TRBV15 to TRBJ2-1, with TRBD2 as a possible D gene (5 bases). Sequenced material: PBMCs. This receptor was identified in a woman in her sixties with lung cancer. In nucleotides, the CDR3 is TGTGCCACCAGCAGAGTGAACGGGGATGAGCAGTTCTTC. Protein sequence: CATSRVNGDEQFF.